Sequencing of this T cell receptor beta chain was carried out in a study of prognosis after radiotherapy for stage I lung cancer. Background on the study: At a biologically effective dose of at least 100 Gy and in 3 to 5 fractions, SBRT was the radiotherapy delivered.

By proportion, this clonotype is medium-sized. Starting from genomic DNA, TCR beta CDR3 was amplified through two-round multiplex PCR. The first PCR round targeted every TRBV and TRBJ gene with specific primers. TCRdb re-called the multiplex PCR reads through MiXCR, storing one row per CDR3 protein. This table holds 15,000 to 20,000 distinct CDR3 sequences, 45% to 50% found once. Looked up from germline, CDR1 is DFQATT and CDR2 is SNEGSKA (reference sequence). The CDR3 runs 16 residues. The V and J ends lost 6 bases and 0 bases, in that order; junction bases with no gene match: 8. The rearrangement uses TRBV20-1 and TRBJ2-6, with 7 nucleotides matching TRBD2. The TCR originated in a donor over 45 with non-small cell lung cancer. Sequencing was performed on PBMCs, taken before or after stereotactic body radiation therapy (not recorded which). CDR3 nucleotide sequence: TGCAGTGCCGTCGGGAGGACCCGCTCTGGGGCCAACGTCCTGACTTTC. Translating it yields CSAVGRTRSGANVLTF.